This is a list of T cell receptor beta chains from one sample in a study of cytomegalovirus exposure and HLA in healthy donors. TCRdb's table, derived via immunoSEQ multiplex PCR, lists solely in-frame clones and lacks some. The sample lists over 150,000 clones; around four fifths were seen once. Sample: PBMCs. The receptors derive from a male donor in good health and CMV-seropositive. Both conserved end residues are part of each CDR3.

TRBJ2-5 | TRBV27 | CASSTLAPRGSQETQYF
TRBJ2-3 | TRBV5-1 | CASSQRPLAGGTDTQYF
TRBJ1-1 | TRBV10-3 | CAISVAPGVTEAFF
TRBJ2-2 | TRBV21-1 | CASSNDRGRDTGELFF
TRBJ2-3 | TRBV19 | CASSTPGQLTDTQYF
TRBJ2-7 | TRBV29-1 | CSVQTGAGSYEQYF
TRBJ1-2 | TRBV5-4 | CASSLMGDYGCTF
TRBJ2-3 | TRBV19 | CASSDSATDTQYF
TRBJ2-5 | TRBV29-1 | CSVTVLGETQYF
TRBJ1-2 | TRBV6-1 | CASSEATASDGRAYGYTF
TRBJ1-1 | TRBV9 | CASSVGAEMNTEAFF
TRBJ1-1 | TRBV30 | CAWIDDSLNTEAFF
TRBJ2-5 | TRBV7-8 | CASRLTSVVAKETQYF
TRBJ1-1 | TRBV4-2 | CASSQGANTEAFF
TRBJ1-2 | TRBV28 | CASSAATGGAGNYGYTF
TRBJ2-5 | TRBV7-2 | CASSLWQGKETQYF